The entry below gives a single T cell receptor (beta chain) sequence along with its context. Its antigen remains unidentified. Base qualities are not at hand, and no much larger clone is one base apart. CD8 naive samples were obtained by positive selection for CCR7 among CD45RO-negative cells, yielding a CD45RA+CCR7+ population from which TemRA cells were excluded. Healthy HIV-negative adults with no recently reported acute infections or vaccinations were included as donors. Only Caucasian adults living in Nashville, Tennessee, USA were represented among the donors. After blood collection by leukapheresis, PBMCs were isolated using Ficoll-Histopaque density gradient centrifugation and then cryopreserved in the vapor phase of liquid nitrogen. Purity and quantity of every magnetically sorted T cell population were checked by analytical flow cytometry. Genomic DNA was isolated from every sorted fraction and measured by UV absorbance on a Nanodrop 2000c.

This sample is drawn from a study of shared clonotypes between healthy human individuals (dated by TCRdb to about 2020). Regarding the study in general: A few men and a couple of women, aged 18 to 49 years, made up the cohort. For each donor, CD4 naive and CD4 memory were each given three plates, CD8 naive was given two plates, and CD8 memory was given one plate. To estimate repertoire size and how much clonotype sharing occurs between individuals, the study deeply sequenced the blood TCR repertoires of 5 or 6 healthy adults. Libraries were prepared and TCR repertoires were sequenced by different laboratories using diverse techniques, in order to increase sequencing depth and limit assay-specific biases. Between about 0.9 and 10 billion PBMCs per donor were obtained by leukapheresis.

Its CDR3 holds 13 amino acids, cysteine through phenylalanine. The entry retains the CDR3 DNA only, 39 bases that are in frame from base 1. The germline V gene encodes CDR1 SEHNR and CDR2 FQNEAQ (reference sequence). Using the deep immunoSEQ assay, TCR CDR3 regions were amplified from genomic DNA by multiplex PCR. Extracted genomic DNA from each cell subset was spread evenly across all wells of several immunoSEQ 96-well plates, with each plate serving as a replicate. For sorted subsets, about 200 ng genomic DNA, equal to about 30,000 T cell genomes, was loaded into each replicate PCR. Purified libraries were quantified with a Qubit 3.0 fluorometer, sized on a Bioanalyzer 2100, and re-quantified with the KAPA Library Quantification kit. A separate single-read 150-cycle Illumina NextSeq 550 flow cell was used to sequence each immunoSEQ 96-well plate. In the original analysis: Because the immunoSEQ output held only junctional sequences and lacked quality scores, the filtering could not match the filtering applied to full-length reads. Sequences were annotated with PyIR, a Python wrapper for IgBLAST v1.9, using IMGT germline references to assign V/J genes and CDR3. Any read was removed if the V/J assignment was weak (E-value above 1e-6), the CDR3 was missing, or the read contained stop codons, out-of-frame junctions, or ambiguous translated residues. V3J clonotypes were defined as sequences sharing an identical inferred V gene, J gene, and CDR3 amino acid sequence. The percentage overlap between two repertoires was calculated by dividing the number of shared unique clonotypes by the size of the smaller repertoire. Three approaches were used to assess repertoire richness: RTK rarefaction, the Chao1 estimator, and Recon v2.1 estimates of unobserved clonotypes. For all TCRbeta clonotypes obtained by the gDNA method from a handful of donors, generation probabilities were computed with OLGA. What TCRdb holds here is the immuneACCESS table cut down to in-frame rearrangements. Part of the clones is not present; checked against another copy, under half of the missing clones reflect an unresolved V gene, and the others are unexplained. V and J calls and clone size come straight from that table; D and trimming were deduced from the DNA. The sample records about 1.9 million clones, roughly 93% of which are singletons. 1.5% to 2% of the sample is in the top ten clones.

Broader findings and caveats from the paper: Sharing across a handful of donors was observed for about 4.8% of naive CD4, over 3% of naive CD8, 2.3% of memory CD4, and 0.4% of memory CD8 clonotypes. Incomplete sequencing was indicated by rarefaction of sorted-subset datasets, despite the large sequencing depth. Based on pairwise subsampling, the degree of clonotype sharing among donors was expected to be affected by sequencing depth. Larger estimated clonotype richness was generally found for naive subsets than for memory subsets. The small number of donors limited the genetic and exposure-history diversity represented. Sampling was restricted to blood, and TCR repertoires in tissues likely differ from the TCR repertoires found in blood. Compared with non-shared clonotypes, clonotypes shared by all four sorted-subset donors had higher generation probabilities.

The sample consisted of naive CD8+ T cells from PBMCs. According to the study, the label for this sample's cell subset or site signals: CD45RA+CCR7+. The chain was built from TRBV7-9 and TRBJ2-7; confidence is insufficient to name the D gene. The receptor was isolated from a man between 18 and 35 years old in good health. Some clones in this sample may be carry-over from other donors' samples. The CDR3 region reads CAATIPGTYEQYF. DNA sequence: TGTGCGGCCACGATCCCTGGGACCTACGAGCAGTACTTC.